The source of this TCR beta chain is a study of blood T cell repertoires in COVID-19. The wider study: Both acute and convalescent COVID-19 samples were obtained from the United States, Italy and Spain.

Comment on this clone: The junction and the germline gene differ at one end; a read error may be behind it.

Methods used by the authors: The assay estimated nucleated cells by amplifying reference gene primers. Using immunoSEQ multiplex PCR, the repertoire was profiled, and TCRdb retains in-frame clones only, with some absent. V, J and clone size are taken as reported in that table, and D and trimming were inferred from the DNA itself. The sample lists roughly 100,000 clones, more than 75% occurring once. Germline V gene data show CDR1 as SGHTA and CDR2 as FQGNSA. The CDR3 has 16 residues. This clonotype was obtained from a human donor in a cohort sampled during active COVID-19. The chain couples TRBV7-2 to TRBJ1-6; tentative D call: TRBD1 (5 bases). Material: peripheral blood. The CDR3 DNA is TGTGCCAGCAGCTTAAGGGTATCCTCCGGCAGACAGAAACAAGACTTT. Residues: CASSLRVSSGRQKQDF.